The 3 T cell receptor beta chains below all came from one sample that was sequenced in a study of T cell responses to AZD1222 COVID-19 vaccine (TCRdb year 2021). Libraries were built with the immunoSEQ multiplex PCR assay. As stored in TCRdb, this immuneACCESS dataset retains in-frame rearrangements with V and J assigned. A fraction of the clones does not appear; measured against another copy, unresolved V genes explain less than half of the discrepancy, and the remainder lacks a known reason. The sample table holds about 150,000 clones, of which 75% to 90% were seen once. In total, the top ten clones hold 6.9% of the sample. Explained via the paper, the time point label denotes: sample from adult after SARS-CoV-2 infection, after symptom onset. The material was peripheral blood, obtained after recovery from COVID-19. These receptors all stem from an adult who had recovered from COVID-19.

The rearrangement joins TRBV15 to TRBJ2-7, with TRBD2 matching over 10 bases. Germline V gene data show CDR1 as LNHNV and CDR2 as YYDKDF (reference sequence). The V segment lost 6 bases and the J segment 6 bases; nucleotides outside the gene matches: 23. The CDR3 has 19 amino acids. DNA of the CDR3: TGTGCCACCAGATCCTGGGGGGCTAGCGGGGGAGCGATCCCGGGCGAGCAGTACTTC. It yields the protein CATRSWGASGGAIPGEQYF.

The rearrangement links TRBV19 to TRBJ1-6; 7 positions match TRBD1. V shed 4 bases and J 7 bases; nucleotides not matched to a gene: 10. The germline CDR1 and CDR2 sequences are LNHDA and SQIVND (reference sequence). CDR3 length equals 16 residues. The CDR3 DNA is TGTGCCAGTAGTACCATTTTAGGGGGCCTCAATTCACCCCTCCACTTT. Translated, it gives CASSTILGGLNSPLHF.

The V gene is TRBV7-2, the J gene TRBJ2-1; D gene uncertain. The CDR3 consists of 12 residues. In germline, CDR1 is SGHTA, CDR2 FQGNSA. V shed 4 bases and J shed 7 bases, with 8 bases lying between them. The CDR3 loop reads CASSSLINEQFF. As DNA, the CDR3 is TGTGCCAGCAGCTCATTAATAAATGAGCAGTTCTTC.